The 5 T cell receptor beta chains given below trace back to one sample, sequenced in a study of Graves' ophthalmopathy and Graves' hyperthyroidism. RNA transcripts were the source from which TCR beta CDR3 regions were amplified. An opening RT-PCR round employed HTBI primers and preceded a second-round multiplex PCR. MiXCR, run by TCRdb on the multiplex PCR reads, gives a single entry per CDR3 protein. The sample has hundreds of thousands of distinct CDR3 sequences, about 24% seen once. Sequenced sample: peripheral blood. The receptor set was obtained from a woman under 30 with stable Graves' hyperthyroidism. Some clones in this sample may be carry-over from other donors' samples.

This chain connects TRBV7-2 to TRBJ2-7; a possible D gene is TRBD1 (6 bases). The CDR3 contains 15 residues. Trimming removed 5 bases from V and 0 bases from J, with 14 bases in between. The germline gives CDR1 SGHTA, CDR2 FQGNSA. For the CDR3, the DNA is TGTGCCAGCAGCCAACGACAGGTTATCTCCTACGAGCAGTACTTC. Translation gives CASSQRQVISYEQYF.

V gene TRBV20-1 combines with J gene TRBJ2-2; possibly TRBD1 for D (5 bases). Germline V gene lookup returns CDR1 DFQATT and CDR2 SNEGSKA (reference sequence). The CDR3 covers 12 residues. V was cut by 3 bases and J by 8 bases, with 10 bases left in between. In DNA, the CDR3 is TGCAGTGCTAGGGGGCCAGGTGGGGAGCTGTTTTTT. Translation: CSARGPGGELFF.

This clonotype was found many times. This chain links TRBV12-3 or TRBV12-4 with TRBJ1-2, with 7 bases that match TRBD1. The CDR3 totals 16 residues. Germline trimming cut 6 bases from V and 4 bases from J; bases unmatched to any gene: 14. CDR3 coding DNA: TGTGCCAGCAGCCCACTCGCGAGACAGGGTAGCTATGGCTACACCTTC. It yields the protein CASSPLARQGSYGYTF.

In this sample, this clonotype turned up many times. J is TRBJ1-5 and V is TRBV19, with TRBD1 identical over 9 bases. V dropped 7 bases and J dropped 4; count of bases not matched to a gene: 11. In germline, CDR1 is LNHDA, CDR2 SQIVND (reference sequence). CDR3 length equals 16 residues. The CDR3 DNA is TGTGCCAGTAACCCCCCTGGGACAGGGCTAAATCAGCCCCAGCATTTT. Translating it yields CASNPPGTGLNQPQHF.

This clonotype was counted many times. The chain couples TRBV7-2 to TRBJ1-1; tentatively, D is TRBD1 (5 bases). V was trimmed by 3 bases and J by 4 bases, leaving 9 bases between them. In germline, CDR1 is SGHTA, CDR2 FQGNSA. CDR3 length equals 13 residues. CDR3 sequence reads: CASSLGGFTEAFF. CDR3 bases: TGTGCCAGCAGCTTGGGGGGTTTCACTGAAGCTTTCTTT.